The 9 T cell receptor beta chains below come from one sample, sequenced in a study of cytomegalovirus exposure and HLA in healthy donors. PCR primers comprised 60 Vbeta and 13 Jbeta primers. Generated by immunoSEQ multiplex PCR, the TCRdb table keeps only in-frame clones and is missing some. The sample holds some 120,000 clones, roughly 70% seen once. The sample taken for sequencing was PBMCs. These receptors were collected from a man aged 25-45 years in good health and CMV-seropositive.

V gene TRBV4-3 combines with J gene TRBJ1-2, with 8 bases matching TRBD1. From germline, CDR1 is LGHNA and CDR2 YSLEER. The CDR3 runs to 14 residues. Unmatched junction bases numbered 8, after V lost 4 bases and J lost 7 bases. In DNA, the CDR3 is TGCGCCAGCAGCCCTCCCGGACAGGGAAGTGGCTACACCTTC. Translating it yields CASSPPGQGSGYTF.

The V gene is TRBV19, the J gene TRBJ1-3; D is unresolved. Germline lookup yields CDR1 LNHDA and CDR2 SQIVND (reference sequence). V shed 6 bases and J shed 0 bases, with 12 bases lying between them. The CDR3 spans 15 residues. The CDR3 bases are TGTGCCAGTAGGACGGTACCTAGCTCTGGAAACACCATATATTTT. Its translation: CASRTVPSSGNTIYF.

The chain links TRBV5-6 to TRBJ1-2, with 9 bases matching TRBD1. This CDR3 comprises 16 residues. From germline, CDR1 is SGHDT and CDR2 YYEEEE. Unmatched junction bases numbered 5, after V lost 0 bases and J lost 2 bases. CDR3 coding DNA: TGTGCCAGCAGCTTGGGACAGGGGGTTTTCAACTATGGCTACACCTTC. Protein: CASSLGQGVFNYGYTF.

V and J are TRBV6-6 and TRBJ1-3; a possible D gene is TRBD1 (5 bases). This CDR3 is built from 15 residues. Germline V lookup: CDR1 MNHNY, CDR2 SVGAGI (reference sequence). V was trimmed by 0 bases and J by 4 bases, leaving 10 bases between them. This CDR3 is CASSYSVAGGNTIYF. CDR3 DNA: TGTGCCAGCAGTTACTCGGTGGCAGGGGGAAACACCATATATTTT.

With regard to this clone: One junction end does not reproduce the germline sequence, and a read error may be involved. The chain is built from TRBV30 and TRBJ2-7; 7 bases are a match to TRBD1. The CDR3 has 14 residues. In germline, CDR1 is GTSNPN, CDR2 SVGIG (reference sequence). Written as DNA, the CDR3 is TGTGCCTGGAGTGTCGGGGACAGAGACTACGGGCAGTACTTC. Protein: CAWSVGDRDYGQYF.

This rearrangement joins TRBV7-9 to TRBJ2-3; the D gene is possibly TRBD2 (6 bases). V was trimmed by 5 bases and J by 2 bases, leaving 17 bases between them. Germline V gene data show CDR1 as SEHNR and CDR2 as FQNEAQ (reference sequence). The CDR3 has 16 amino acids. CDR3 DNA sequence: TGTGCCAGCAGCCTAGGACTACTTTTGCCCACAGATACGCAGTATTTT. This encodes CASSLGLLLPTDTQYF.

The V gene is TRBV9, the J gene TRBJ1-1, with 9 bases aligning to TRBD1. The V gene's germline CDR1 is SGDLS and CDR2 YYNGEE. With V trimmed by 0 bases and J by 12 bases, 9 bases remained unmatched. The CDR3 sequence is 14 residues long. CDR3 sequence reads: CASSVGVGGQGTFF. The CDR3 DNA is TGTGCCAGCAGCGTAGGCGTGGGGGGACAGGGAACTTTCTTT.

The V and J genes are TRBV6-1 and TRBJ1-1; possible D gene TRBD1, 6 bases. Germline assignment: CDR1 MNHNS and CDR2 SASEGT. The V end lost 8 bases, the J end lost 1 base, and 11 bases lay between the germline ends. This CDR3 region has 13 residues. The CDR3 DNA is TGTGCCAGCGAGCAGGACAGGAACACTGAAGCTTTCTTT. Protein: CASEQDRNTEAFF.

The chain has TRBV2 and TRBJ1-5; a possible D gene is TRBD1 (5 bases). Germline-derived CDR1 and CDR2 are SNHLY and FYNNEI. V lost 6 bases to trimming and J lost 6 bases, with 9 bases between them. The CDR3 runs to 12 residues. The CDR3 spells CASRLQVQPQHF. In DNA, the CDR3 is TGTGCCAGCAGGCTACAGGTTCAGCCCCAGCATTTT. The whole variable domain, remainder taken from reference TRBV2 and TRBJ1-5, is EPEVTQTPSHQVTQMGQEVILRCVPISNHLYFYWYRQILGQKVEFLVSFYNNEISEKSEIFDDQFSVERPDGSNFTLKIRSTKLEDSAMYFCASRLQVQPQHFGDGTRLSIL.